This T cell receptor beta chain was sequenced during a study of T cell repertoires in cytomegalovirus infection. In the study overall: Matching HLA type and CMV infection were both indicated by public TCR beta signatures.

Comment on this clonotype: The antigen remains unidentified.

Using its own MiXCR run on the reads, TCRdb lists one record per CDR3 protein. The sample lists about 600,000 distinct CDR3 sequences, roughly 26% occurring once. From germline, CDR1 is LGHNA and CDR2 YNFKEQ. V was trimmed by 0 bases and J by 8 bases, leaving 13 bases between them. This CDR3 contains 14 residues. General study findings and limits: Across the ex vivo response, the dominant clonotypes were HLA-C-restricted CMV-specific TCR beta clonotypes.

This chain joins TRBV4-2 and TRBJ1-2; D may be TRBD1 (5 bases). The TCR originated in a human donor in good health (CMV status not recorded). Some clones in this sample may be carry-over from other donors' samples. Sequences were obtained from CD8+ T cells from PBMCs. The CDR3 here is CASSQDPAGKGYTF. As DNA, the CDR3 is TGTGCCAGCAGCCAAGATCCGGCAGGGAAAGGCTACACCTTC.